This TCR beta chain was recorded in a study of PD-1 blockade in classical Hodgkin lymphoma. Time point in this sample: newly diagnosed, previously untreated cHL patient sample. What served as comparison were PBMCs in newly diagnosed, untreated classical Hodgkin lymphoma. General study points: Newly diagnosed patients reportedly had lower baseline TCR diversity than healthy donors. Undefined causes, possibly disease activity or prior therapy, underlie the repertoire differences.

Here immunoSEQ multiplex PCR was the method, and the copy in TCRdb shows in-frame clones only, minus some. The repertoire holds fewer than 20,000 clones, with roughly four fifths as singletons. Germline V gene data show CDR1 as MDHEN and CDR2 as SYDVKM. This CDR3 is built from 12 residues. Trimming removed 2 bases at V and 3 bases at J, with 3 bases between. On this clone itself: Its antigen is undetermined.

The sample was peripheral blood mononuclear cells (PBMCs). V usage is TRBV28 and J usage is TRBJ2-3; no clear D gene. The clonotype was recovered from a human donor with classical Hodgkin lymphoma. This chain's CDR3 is CASSLRTDTQYF. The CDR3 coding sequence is TGTGCCAGCAGTTTAAGAACAGATACGCAGTATTTT.